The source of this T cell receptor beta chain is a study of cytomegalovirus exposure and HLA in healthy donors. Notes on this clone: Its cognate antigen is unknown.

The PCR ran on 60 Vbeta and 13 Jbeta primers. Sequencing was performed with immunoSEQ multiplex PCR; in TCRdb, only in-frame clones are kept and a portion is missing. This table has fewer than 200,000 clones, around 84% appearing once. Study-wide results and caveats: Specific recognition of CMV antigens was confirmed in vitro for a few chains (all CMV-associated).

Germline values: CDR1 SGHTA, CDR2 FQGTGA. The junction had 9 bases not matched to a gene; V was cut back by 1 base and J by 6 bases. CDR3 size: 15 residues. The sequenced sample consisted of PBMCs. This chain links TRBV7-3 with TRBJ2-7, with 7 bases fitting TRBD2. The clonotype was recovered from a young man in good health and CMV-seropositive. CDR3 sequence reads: CASSLNPGLVSEQYF. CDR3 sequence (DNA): TGTGCCAGCAGCTTAAATCCCGGACTAGTTTCCGAGCAGTACTTC.